These T cell receptor beta chains were read from a single sample in a study of T cell repertoires in cytomegalovirus infection. Antigen specificity for these receptors is unknown. TCRdb reprocessed the reads with MiXCR, giving one entry per CDR3 protein. The sample lists 650,000 to 850,000 distinct CDR3 sequences; 25% to 35% were seen once. Source: cultured CD8+ T cells from PBMCs, taken from culture after CMV antigen stimulation. These receptors were obtained from a human donor in good health (CMV status not recorded). Some clones in this sample may be carry-over from other donors' samples. Both conserved end residues are part of each CDR3. The order of the fields is clone size, J gene, V gene, D gene, CDR3 DNA, CDR3 protein. A D gene is named only where the DNA matches it firmly. The size entry is marked missing in some rows and otherwise reads once, few, many or a size class.

. TRBJ1-5 TRBV7-6 . TGTGCCAGCAGCTCCCGGGAGATCAATCAGCCCCAGCATTTT CASSSREINQPQHF
once TRBJ2-1 TRBV20-1 TRBD1 TGCAGTGCTAGAGATTACGGGACAGGGGACTACAATGAGCAGTTCTTC CSARDYGTGDYNEQFF
. TRBJ1-1 TRBV7-9 TRBD1 TGTGCCAGCAGCCCAGGGGGACAGGGGCAAAAGAACACTGAAGCTTTCTTT CASSPGGQGQKNTEAFF
. TRBJ2-1 TRBV7-9 . TGTGCCAGCAGCTTGGGACTCCGACCCTCCAATGAGCAGTTCTTC CASSLGLRPSNEQFF
. TRBJ2-7 TRBV10-3 . TGTGCCATCAGTGAGGGTACGACTCCTTCGGATGAGCAGTACTTC CAISEGTTPSDEQYF
few TRBJ2-1 TRBV27 TRBD1 TGTGCCAGCAGAGCCGACAGGGGAGAGTTCTTC CASRADRGEFF
. TRBJ1-1 TRBV24-1 . TGTGCCACCAGTGACGCAGGACAGCGGGCTTTCTTT CATSDAGQRAFF
few TRBJ1-2 TRBV4-3 . TGCGCCAGCAGCCAAGAAAGTAAAAGTCAAGGCTACACCTTC CASSQESKSQGYTF
. TRBJ2-3 TRBV4-1 . TGCGCCAGCAGCCAATCTCCGGCTCCCCCTCTTACAGATACGCAGTATTTT CASSQSPAPPLTDTQYF
. TRBJ2-5 TRBV12-5 . TGTGCTAGTGGTTTAGGCGTGGAGACCCAGTACTTC CASGLGVETQYF
. TRBJ2-2 TRBV27 . TGTGCCAGCAGTTTATTGTTTGGTCTCTCAGGGCCCGGGGAGCTGTTTTTT CASSLLFGLSGPGELFF
few TRBJ2-1 TRBV11-3 TRBD2 TGTGCCAGCAGCTTATCGCGGGGGTTTTATGAGCAGTTCTTC CASSLSRGFYEQFF
few TRBJ1-2 TRBV4-2 TRBD1 TGTGCCAGCAGCCATGAGACAGGGAACTATGGCTACACCTTC CASSHETGNYGYTF
. TRBJ1-2 TRBV12-3/TRBV12-4 TRBD1 TGTGCCAGCAGGGGCTTCGGACAGGGATCTAACTATGGCTACACCTTC CASRGFGQGSNYGYTF
. TRBJ1-1 TRBV19 . TGTGCCAGTAGTATTCTCCAGTCGGCCAGGGAGGACACTGAAGCTTTCTTT CASSILQSAREDTEAFF
. TRBJ2-6 TRBV4-2 . TGTGCCAGCAGCCAAGATTGGAACTCTGGGGCCAACGTCCTGACTTTC CASSQDWNSGANVLTF
. TRBJ2-7 TRBV4-2 TRBD1 TGTGCCAGCAGCCAAGATGCCGCGGTGTGGACAGGGAGGACGGGCGAGCAGTACTTC CASSQDAAVWTGRTGEQYF
many TRBJ1-1 TRBV19 . TGTGCCAGTAGTTGGAAAGGGGGGAACACTGAAGCTTTCTTT CASSWKGGNTEAFF
. TRBJ1-6 TRBV2 . TGTGCCAGTATGAGTGGGCGAAGTTATAATTCACCCCTCCACTTT CASMSGRSYNSPLHF
. TRBJ1-1 TRBV6-2/TRBV6-3 . TGTGCCAGCAGTCCCACGCTGGCCATGAACACTGAAGCTTTCTTT CASSPTLAMNTEAFF
many TRBJ2-6 TRBV7-9 . TGTGCCAGCAGCTCCCTCTCTGGGGCCAACGTCCTGACTTTC CASSSLSGANVLTF
. TRBJ2-5 TRBV6-6 . TGTGCCAGCAGTTACCCCGGACTAACGAGGGAGGAGACCCAGTACTTC CASSYPGLTREETQYF
few TRBJ1-3 TRBV28 . TGTGCCAGCAAATGGTCCTCTGGAAACACCATATATTTT CASKWSSGNTIYF
few TRBJ2-1 TRBV5-6 TRBD1 TGTGCTAGCAGCGAGCAAGGGACAGGTATTTACAATGAGCAGTTCTTC CASSEQGTGIYNEQFF
. TRBJ2-1 TRBV28 . TGTGCCAGCAGTTTAACCGGGCTTGTAGGCGATGAGCAGTTCTTC CASSLTGLVGDEQFF
many TRBJ2-3 TRBV27 TRBD2 TGTGCCAGCAGCCCCTGGACTAGCGGGGGGTGGACGCAGTATTTT CASSPWTSGGWTQYF
many TRBJ2-1 TRBV7-2 TRBD2 TGTGCCAGCAGCGGCAGACTAGCGGGCCATGAGCAGTTCTTC CASSGRLAGHEQFF
many TRBJ1-1 TRBV6-5 . TGTGCCAGCAGTTACTCTCGAGGGGGAAACACTGAAGCTTTCTTT CASSYSRGGNTEAFF
many TRBJ2-1 TRBV7-2 TRBD2 TGTGCCAGCATTTTAGCGGGGGGACTAAATGAGCAGTTCTTC CASILAGGLNEQFF
few TRBJ2-1 TRBV2 . TGTGCCAGCAGTGGTAGGGGGGCTCTCAATGAGCAGTTCTTC CASSGRGALNEQFF
. TRBJ2-7 TRBV20-1 . TGCAGTGGCATTAAGAACAACCGGTACGAGCAGTACTTC CSGIKNNRYEQYF
few TRBJ2-5 TRBV9 TRBD1 TGTGCCAGCAGCGTAGCCGGCAGGGGGACCGAGACCCAGTACTTC CASSVAGRGTETQYF